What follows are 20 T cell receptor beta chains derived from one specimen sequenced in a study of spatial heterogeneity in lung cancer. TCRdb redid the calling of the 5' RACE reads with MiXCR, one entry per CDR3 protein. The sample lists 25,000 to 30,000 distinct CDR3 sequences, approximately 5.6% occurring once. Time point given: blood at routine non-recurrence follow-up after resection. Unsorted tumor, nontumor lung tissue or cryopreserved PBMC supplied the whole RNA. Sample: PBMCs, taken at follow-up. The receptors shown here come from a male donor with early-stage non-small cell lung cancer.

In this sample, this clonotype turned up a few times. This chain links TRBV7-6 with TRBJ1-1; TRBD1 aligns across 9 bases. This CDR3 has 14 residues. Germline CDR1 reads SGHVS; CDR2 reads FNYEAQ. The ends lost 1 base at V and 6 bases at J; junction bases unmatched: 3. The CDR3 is CASSLEGQGPEAFF. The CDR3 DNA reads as TGTGCCAGCAGCTTAGAAGGACAGGGGCCTGAAGCTTTCTTT.

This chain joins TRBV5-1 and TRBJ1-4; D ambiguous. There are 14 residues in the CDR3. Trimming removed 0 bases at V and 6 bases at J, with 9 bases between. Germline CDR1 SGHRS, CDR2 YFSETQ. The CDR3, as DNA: TGCGCCAGCAGCTTGGCGGGTGGCGATGAAAAACTGTTTTTT. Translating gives CASSLAGGDEKLFF.

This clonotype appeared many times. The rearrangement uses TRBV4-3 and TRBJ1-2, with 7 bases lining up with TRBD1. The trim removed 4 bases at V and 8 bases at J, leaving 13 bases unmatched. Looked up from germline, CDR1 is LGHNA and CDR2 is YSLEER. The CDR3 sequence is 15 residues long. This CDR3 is CASSRVVTGVAGYTF. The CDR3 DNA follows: TGCGCCAGCAGCCGCGTCGTAACAGGGGTGGCCGGCTACACCTTC.

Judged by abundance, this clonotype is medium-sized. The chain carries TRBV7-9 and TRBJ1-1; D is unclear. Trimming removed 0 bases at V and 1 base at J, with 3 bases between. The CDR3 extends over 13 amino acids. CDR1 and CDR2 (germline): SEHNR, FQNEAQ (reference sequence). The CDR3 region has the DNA TGTGCCAGCAGCTTAGCGGGGAACACTGAAGCTTTCTTT. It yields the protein CASSLAGNTEAFF.

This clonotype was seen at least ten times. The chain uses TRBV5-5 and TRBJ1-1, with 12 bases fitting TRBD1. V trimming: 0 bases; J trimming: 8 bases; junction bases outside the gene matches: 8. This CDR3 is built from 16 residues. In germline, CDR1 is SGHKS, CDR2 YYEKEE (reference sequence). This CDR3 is CASSLGGTGGTGEAFF. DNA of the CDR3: TGTGCCAGCAGCTTGGGTGGGACAGGGGGCACAGGCGAAGCTTTCTTT.

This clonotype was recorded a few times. CDR3: CASSIRQGPAEQYF. CDR3 in DNA: TGTGCCAGCAGTATTCGACAGGGTCCGGCCGAGCAGTACTTC. The chain combines TRBV6-6 with TRBJ2-7; 7 positions agree with TRBD1. The germline V gene encodes CDR1 MNHNY and CDR2 SVGAGI (reference sequence). After removal of 5 bases from V and 6 bases from J, the junction contained 10 bases not matched to a gene. The CDR3 runs to 14 residues.

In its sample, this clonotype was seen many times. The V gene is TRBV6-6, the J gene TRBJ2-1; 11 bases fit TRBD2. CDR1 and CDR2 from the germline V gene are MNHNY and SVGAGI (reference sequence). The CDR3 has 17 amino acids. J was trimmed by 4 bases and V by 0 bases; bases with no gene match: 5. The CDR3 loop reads CASSYSPSGGIYNEQFF. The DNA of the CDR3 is TGTGCCAGCAGTTACTCGCCTAGCGGGGGGATTTACAATGAGCAGTTCTTC.

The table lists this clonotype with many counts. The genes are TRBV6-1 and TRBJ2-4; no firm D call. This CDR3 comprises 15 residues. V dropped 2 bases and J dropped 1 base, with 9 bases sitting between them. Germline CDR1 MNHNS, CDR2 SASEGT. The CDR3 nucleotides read TGTGCCAGCAGTGAACACCCTTTGGCCAAAAACATTCAGTACTTC. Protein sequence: CASSEHPLAKNIQYF.

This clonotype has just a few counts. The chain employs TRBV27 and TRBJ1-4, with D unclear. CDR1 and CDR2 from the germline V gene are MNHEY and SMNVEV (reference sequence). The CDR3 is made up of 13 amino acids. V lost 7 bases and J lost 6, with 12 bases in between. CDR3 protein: CASMSLAHEKLFF. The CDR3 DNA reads TGTGCCAGCATGTCTTTGGCCCATGAAAAACTGTTTTTT.

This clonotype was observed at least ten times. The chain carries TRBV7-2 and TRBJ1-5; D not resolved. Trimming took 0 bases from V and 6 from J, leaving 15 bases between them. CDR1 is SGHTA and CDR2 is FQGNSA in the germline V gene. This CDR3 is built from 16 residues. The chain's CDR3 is CASSLATFPAGQPQHF. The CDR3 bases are TGTGCCAGCAGCTTAGCAACCTTCCCGGCGGGTCAGCCCCAGCATTTT.

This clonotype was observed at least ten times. CDR3 in DNA: TGTGCCAGCAGCTTACGGGGATCGGAACAAGAGACCCAGTACTTC. The encoded protein is CASSLRGSEQETQYF. The chain employs TRBV7-9 and TRBJ2-5, with TRBD2 as a possible D gene (5 bases). Looked up from germline, CDR1 is SEHNR and CDR2 is FQNEAQ (reference sequence). The V end lost 2 bases, the J end lost 2 bases, and 12 bases lay between the germline ends. CDR3 length: 15 residues.

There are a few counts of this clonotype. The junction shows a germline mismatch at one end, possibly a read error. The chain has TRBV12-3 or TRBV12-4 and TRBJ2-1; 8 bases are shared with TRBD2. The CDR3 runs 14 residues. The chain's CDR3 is CASNLLAEHNEQFF. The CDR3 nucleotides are TGTGCCAGCAATTTACTAGCGGAGCACAATGAGCAGTTCTTC.

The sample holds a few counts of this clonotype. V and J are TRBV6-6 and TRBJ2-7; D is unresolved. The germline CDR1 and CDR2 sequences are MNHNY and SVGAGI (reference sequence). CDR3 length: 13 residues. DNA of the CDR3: TGTGCCAGCACCCCGGTCCCCTCCAACGAGCAGTACGTC. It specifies CASTPVPSNEQYV.

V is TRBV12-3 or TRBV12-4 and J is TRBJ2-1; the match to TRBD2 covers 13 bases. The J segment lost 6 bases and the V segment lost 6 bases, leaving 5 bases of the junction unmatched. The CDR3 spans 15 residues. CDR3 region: CASRPTSGGVNEQFF. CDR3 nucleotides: TGTGCCAGCAGACCCACTAGCGGGGGGGTCAATGAGCAGTTCTTC.

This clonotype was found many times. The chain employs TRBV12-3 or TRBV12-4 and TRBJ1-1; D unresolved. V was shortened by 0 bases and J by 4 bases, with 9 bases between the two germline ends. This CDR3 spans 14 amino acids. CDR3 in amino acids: CASSLAWQSTEAFF. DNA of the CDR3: TGTGCCAGCAGTTTAGCGTGGCAGAGCACTGAAGCTTTCTTT.

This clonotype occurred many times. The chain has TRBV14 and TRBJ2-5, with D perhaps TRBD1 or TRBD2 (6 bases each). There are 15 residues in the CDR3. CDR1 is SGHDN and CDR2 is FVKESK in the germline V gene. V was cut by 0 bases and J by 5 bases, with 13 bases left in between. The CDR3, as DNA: TGTGCCAGCAGCCAAGACGAGGGGGGCCGCGAGACCCAGTACTTC. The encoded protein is CASSQDEGGRETQYF. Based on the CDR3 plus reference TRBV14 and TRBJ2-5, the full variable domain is EAGVTQFPSHSVIEKGQTVTLRCDPISGHDNLYWYRRVMGKEIKFLLHFVKESKQDESGMPNNRFLAERTGGTYSTLKVQPAELEDSGVYFCASSQDEGGRETQYFGPGTRLLVL.

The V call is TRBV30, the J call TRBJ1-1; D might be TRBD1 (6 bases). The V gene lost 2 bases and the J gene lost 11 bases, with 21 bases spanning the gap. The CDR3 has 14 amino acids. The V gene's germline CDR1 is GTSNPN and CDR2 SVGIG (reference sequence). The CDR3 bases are TGTGCCTGGAGTACTGGGGGCGTTTTGGTTGAGGCTTTCTTT. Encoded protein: CAWSTGGVLVEAFF.

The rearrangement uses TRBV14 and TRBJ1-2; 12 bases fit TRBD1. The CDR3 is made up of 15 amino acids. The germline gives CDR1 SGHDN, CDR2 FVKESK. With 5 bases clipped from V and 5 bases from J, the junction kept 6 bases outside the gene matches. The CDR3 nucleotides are TGTGCCAGCAGCTCCGGGACAGGGGGCTGGTATGGCTACACCTTC. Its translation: CASSSGTGGWYGYTF.

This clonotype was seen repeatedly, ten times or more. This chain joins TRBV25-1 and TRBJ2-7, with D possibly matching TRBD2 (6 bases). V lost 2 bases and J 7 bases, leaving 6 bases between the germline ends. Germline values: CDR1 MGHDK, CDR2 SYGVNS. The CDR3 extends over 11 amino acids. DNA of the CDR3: TGTGCCAGCAGTGAAGGGAGGGAGCAGTACTTC. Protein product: CASSEGREQYF.

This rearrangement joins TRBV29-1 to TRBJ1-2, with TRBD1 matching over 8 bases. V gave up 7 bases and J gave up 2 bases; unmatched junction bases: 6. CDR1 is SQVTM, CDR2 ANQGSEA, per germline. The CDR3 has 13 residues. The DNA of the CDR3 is TGCAGCGCCCCACAGGGGGACAACTATGGCTACACCTTC. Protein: CSAPQGDNYGYTF.